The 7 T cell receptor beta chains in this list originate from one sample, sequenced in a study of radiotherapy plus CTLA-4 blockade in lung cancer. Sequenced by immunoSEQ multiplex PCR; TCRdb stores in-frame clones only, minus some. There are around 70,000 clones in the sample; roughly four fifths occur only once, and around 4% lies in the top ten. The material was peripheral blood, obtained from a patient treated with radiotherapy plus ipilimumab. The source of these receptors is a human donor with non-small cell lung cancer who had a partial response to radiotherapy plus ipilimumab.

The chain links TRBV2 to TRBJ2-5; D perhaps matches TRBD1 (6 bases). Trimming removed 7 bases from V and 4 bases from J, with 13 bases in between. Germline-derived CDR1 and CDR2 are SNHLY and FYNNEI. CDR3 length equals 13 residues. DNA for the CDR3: TGTGCCAGCATATCCCAGGGGTTAGAGACCCAGTACTTC. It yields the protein CASISQGLETQYF.

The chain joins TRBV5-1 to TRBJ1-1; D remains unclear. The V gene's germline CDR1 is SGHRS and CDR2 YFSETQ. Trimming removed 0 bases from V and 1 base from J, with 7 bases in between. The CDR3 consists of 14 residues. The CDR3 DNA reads TGCGCCAGCAGCTTGGGCGCAGGGAACACTGAAGCTTTCTTT. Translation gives CASSLGAGNTEAFF.

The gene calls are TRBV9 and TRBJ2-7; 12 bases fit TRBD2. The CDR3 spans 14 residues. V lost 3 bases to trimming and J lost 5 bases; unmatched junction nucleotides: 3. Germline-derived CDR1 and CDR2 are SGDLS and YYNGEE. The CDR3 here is CASSARLAGDEQYF. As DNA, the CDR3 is TGTGCCAGCAGCGCAAGACTAGCGGGAGACGAGCAGTACTTC. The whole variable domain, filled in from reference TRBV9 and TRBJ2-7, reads DSGVTQTPKHLITATGQRVTLRCSPRSGDLSVYWYQQSLDQGLQFLIQYYNGEERAKGNILERFSAQQFPDLHSELNLSSLELGDSALYFCASSARLAGDEQYFGPGTRLTVT.

DNA for the CDR3: TGTGCCAGCAGCCAAGATCCCCCGCGGGTCCAGTACTTC. Its translation is CASSQDPPRVQYF. This chain uses TRBV14 with TRBJ2-5, with D maybe TRBD2 (5 bases). CDR3 length: 13 amino acids. Trimming took 0 bases from V and 10 from J, leaving 12 bases between them. The germline gives CDR1 SGHDN, CDR2 FVKESK.

Here the CDR3 reads CAWSEDSYNEQFF. Written as DNA, the CDR3 is TGTGCCTGGAGTGAGGACAGTTACAATGAGCAGTTCTTC. The rearrangement joins TRBV30 to TRBJ2-1; D is possibly TRBD1 (6 bases). Trimming cost V 1 base and J 4 bases, with 8 bases left between them. CDR1 GTSNPN and CDR2 SVGIG come from the germline V gene (reference sequence). The CDR3 loop spans 13 amino acids.

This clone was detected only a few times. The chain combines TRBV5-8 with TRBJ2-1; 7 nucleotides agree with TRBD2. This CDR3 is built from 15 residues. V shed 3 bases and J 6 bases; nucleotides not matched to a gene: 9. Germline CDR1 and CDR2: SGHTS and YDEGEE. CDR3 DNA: TGTGCCAGCAGCTCGGGGGGTCTGGGTTCCAATGAGCAGTTCTTC. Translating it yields CASSSGGLGSNEQFF. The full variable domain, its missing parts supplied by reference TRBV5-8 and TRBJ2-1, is EAGVTQSPTHLIKTRGQQATLRCSPISGHTSVYWYQQALGLGLQFLLWYDEGEERNRGNFPPRFSGRQFPNYSSELNVNALELEDSALYLCASSSGGLGSNEQFFGPGTRLTVL.

The CDR3 DNA reads as TGTGCCACCAGCAGAGCCGGGACAGGGAGCGACGAGCAGTACTTC. The encoded protein is CATSRAGTGSDEQYF. The chain couples TRBV15 to TRBJ2-7, with TRBD1 identical over 9 bases. The CDR3 is 15 residues long. Germline CDR1 and CDR2: LNHNV and YYDKDF (reference sequence). With 1 base clipped from V and 5 bases from J, the junction kept 6 bases outside the gene matches. Full variable domain (rest looked up from reference TRBV15 and TRBJ2-7): DAMVIQNPRYQVTQFGKPVTLSCSQTLNHNVMYWYQQKSSQAPKLLFHYYDKDFNNEADTPDNFQSRRPNTSFCFLDIRSPGLGDTAMYLCATSRAGTGSDEQYFGPGTRLTVT.